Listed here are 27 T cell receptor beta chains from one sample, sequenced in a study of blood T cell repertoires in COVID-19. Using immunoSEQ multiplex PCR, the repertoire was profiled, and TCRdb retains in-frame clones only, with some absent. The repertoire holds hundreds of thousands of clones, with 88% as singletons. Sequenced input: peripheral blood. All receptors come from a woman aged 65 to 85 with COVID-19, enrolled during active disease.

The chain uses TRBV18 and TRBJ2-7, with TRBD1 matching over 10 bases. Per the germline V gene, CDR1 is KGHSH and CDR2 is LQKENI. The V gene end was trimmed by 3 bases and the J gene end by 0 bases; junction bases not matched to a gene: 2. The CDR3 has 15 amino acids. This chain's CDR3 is CASSPGTGASYEQYF. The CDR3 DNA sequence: TGTGCCAGCTCACCCGGGACAGGGGCCTCCTACGAGCAGTACTTC.

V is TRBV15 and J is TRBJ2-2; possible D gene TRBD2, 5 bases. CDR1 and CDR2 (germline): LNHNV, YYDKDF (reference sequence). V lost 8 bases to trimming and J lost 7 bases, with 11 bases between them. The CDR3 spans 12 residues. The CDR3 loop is CATGLAGGELFF. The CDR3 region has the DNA TGTGCCACCGGTCTAGCCGGCGGGGAGCTGTTTTTT.

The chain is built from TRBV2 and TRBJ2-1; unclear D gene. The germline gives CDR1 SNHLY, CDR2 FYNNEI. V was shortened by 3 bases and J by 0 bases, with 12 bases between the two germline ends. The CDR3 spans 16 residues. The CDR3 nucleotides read TGTGCCAGCAGTGATGGTCTAAAGAGCTCCTACAATGAGCAGTTCTTC. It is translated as CASSDGLKSSYNEQFF.

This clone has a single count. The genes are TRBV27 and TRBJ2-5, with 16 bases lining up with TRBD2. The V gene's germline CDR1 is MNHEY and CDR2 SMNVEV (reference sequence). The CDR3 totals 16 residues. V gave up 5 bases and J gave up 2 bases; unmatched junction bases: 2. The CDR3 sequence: CASSPGLAGGQETQYF. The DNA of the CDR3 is TGTGCCAGCAGTCCGGGACTAGCGGGGGGGCAAGAGACCCAGTACTTC.

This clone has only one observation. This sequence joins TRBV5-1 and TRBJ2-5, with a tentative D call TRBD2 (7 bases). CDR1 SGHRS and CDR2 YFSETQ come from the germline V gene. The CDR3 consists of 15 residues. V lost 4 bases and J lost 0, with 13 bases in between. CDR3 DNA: TGCGCCAGCAGCCCCCGGGGGGCGTACCAAGAGACCCAGTACTTC. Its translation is CASSPRGAYQETQYF.

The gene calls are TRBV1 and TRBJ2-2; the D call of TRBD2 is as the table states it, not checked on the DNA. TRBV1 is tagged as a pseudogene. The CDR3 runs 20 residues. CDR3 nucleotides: TGCACCAGCAGCCAAGATAGGAATGCGGGGGGGACCCGAGGCACCGGGGAGCTGTTTTTT. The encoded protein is CTSSQDRNAGGTRGTGELFF.

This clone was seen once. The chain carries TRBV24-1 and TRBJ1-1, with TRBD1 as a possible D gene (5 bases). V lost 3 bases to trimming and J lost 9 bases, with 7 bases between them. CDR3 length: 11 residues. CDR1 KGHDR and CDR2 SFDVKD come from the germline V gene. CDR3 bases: TGTGCCACCAGTGATGACAGAAAAGCTTTCTTT. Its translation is CATSDDRKAFF.

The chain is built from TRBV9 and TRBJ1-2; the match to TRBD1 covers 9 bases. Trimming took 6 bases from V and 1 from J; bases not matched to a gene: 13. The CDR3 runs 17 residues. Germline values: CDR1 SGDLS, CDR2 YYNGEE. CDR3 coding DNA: TGTGCCAGCACCCCCTTTGGACAGGGGATGTTTAACTATGGCTACACCTTC. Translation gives CASTPFGQGMFNYGYTF.

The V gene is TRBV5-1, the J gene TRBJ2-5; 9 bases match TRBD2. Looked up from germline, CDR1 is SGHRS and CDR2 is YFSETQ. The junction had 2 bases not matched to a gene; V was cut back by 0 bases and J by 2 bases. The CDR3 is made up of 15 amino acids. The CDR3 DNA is TGCGCCAGCAGCTTGGTGCTAGCGGGACAAGAGACCCAGTACTTC. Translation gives CASSLVLAGQETQYF.

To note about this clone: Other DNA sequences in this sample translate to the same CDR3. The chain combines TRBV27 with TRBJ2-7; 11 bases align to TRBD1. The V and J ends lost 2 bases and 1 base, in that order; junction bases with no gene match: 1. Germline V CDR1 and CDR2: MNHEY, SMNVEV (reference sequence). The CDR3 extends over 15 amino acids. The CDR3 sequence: CASSLGTGGSYEQYF. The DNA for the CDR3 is TGTGCCAGCAGTTTAGGGACAGGGGGATCCTACGAGCAGTACTTC.

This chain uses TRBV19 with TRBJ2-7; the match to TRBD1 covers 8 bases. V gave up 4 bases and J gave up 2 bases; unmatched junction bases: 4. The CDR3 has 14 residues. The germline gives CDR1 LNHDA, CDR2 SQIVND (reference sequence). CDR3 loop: CASSKEDRAYEQYF. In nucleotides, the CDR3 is TGTGCCAGTAGTAAAGAGGACAGGGCCTACGAGCAGTACTTC.

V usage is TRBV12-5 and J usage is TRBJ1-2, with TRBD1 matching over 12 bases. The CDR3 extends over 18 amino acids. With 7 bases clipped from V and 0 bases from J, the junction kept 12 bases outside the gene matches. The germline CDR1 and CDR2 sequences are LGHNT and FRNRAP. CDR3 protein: CASATEGTGGRANYGYTF. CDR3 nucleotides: TGTGCTAGTGCCACCGAGGGGACAGGGGGCCGAGCTAACTATGGCTACACCTTC.

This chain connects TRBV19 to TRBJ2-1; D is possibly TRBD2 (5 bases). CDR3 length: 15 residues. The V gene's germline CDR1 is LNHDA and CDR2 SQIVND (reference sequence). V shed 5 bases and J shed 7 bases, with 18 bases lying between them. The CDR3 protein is CASSLGSGSWNEQFF. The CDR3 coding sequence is TGTGCCAGTAGTTTAGGGAGTGGGTCTTGGAATGAGCAGTTCTTC. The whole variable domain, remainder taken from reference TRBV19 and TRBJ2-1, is DGGITQSPKYLFRKEGQNVTLSCEQNLNHDAMYWYRQDPGQGLRLIYYSQIVNDFQKGDIAEGYSVSREKKESFPLTVTSAQKNPTAFYLCASSLGSGSWNEQFFGPGTRLTVL.

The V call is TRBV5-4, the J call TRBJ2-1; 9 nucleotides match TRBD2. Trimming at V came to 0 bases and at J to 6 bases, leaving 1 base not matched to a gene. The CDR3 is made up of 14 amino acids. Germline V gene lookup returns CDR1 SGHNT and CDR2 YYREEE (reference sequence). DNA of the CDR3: TGTGCCAGCAGCTTGGTACTAGCGGGCAATGAGCAGTTCTTC. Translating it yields CASSLVLAGNEQFF.

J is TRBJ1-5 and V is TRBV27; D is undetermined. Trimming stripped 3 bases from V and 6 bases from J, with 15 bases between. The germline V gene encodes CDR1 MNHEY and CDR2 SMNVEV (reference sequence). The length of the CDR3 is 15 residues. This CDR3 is CASSLKPGPGQPQHF. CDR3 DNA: TGTGCCAGCAGTTTGAAGCCAGGTCCCGGTCAGCCCCAGCATTTT.

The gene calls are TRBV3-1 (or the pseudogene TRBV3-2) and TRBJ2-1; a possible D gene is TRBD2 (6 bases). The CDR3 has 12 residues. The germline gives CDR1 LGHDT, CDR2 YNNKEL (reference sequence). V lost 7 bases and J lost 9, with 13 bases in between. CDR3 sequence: CASKYGGGEQFF. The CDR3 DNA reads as TGTGCCAGCAAGTACGGGGGAGGTGAGCAGTTCTTC.

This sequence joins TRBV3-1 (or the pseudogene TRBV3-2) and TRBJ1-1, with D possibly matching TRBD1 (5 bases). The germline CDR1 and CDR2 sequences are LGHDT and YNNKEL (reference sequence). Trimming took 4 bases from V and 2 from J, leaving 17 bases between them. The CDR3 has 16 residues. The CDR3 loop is CASSPVHRRLNTEAFF. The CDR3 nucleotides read TGTGCCAGCAGCCCAGTCCACAGGCGCCTCAACACTGAAGCTTTCTTT.

The CDR3 sequence: CASSLAPSGGTNTGELFF. In DNA, the CDR3 is TGCGCCAGCAGCTTGGCCCCTAGCGGGGGAACGAACACCGGGGAGCTGTTTTTT. The rearrangement uses TRBV5-1 and TRBJ2-2, with 10 positions matching TRBD2. The V segment lost 0 bases and the J segment 0 bases; nucleotides outside the gene matches: 5. Germline CDR1 and CDR2: SGHRS and YFSETQ. This CDR3 is built from 18 residues. Filled out from reference TRBV5-1 and TRBJ2-2, the complete variable domain reads KAGVTQTPRYLIKTRGQQVTLSCSPISGHRSVSWYQQTPGQGLQFLFEYFSETQRNKGNFPGRFSGRQFSNSRSEMNVSTLELGDSALYLCASSLAPSGGTNTGELFFGEGSRLTVL.

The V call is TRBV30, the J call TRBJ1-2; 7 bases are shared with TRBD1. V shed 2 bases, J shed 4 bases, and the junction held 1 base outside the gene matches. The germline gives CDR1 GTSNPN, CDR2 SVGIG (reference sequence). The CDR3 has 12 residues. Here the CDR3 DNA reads TGTGCCTGGAGTCAGGGGGGCTATGGCTACACCTTC. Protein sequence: CAWSQGGYGYTF.

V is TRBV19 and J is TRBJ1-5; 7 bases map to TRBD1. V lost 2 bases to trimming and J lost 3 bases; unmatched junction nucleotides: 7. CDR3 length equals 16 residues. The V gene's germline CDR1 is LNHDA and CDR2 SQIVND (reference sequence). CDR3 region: CASSIQTGNNNQPQHF. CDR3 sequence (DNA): TGTGCCAGTAGTATACAGACAGGGAATAACAATCAGCCCCAGCATTTT.

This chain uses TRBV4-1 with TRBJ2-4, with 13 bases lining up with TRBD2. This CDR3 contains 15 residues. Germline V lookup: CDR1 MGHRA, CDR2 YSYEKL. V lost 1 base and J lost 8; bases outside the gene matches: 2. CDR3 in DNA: TGCGCCAGCAGCCAAGGACTAGCGGGGGGTGACATTCAGTACTTC. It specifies CASSQGLAGGDIQYF.

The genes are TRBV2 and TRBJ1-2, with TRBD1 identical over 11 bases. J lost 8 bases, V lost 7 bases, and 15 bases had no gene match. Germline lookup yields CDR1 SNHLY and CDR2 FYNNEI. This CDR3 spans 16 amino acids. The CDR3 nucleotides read TGTGCCAGCAACTTGGAGGACAGGGGGCTTATTCGAGGCTACACCTTC. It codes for CASNLEDRGLIRGYTF. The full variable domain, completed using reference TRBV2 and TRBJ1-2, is EPEVTQTPSHQVTQMGQEVILRCVPISNHLYFYWYRQILGQKVEFLVSFYNNEISEKSEIFDDQFSVERPDGSNFTLKIRSTKLEDSAMYFCASNLEDRGLIRGYTFGSGTRLTVV.

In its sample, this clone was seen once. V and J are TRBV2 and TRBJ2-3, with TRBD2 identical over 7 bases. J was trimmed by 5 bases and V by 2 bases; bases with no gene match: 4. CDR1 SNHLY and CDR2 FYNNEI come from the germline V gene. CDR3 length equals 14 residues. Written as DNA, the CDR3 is TGTGCCAGCAGTGAAAGGGAGGGAAAAGATACGCAGTATTTT. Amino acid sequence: CASSEREGKDTQYF.

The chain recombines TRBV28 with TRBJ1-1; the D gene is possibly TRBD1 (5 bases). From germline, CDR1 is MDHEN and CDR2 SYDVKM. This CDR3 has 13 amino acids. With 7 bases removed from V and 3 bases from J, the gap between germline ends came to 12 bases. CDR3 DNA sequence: TGTGCCAGCATCAGGGCCCGGGACACTGAAGCTTTCTTT. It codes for CASIRARDTEAFF.

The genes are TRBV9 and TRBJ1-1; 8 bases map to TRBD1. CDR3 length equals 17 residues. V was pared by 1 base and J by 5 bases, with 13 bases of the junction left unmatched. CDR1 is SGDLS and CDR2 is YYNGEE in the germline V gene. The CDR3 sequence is CASSVSSGQGGRTEAFF. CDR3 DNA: TGTGCCAGCAGCGTAAGCTCTGGACAGGGCGGCAGGACTGAAGCTTTCTTT.

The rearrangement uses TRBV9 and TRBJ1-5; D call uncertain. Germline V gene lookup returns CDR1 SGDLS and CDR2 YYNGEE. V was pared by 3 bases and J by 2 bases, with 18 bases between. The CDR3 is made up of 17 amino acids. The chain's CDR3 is CASSAEEAPRGNQPQHF. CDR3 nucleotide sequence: TGTGCCAGCAGCGCGGAGGAGGCCCCGCGAGGCAATCAGCCCCAGCATTTT.

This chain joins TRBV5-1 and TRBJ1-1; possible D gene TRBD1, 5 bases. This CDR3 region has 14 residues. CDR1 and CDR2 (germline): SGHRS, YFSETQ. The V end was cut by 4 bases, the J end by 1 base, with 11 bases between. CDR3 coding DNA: TGCGCCAGCAGCCAGGGCACAGGGAACACTGAAGCTTTCTTT. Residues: CASSQGTGNTEAFF.